Listed here are 11 T cell receptor beta chains from one sample, sequenced in a study of control samples from healthy donors and cancer patients. Generated by immunoSEQ multiplex PCR, the TCRdb table keeps only in-frame clones and is missing some. The sample holds roughly 130,000 clones; more than 70% are singletons and the top ten take roughly 3.1%. Input material: blood. Receptor source: a man aged 45 to 65 in good health.

V usage is TRBV3-1 (or the pseudogene TRBV3-2) and J usage is TRBJ1-4; D might be TRBD1 (5 bases). CDR3 size: 15 residues. V was shortened by 4 bases and J by 3 bases, with 12 bases between the two germline ends. CDR1 and CDR2 from the germline V gene are LGHDT and YNNKEL (reference sequence). The CDR3 here is CASSLIGVANEKLFF. CDR3 DNA: TGTGCCAGCAGCCTAATAGGGGTAGCTAATGAAAAACTGTTTTTT.

The chain has TRBV6-5 and TRBJ1-1; the D is unclear. The germline V gene has CDR1 MNHEY and CDR2 SVGAGI. Between the trimmed V and J ends, which lost 0 bases and 1 base, there was a span of 9 bases. The CDR3 totals 15 residues. The CDR3 is CASSYSYYTNTEAFF. Here the CDR3 DNA reads TGTGCCAGCAGTTACTCTTATTATACGAACACTGAAGCTTTCTTT.

The chain uses TRBV5-1 and TRBJ2-1; D is ambiguous. The germline V gene encodes CDR1 SGHRS and CDR2 YFSETQ. The CDR3 is made up of 12 amino acids. V lost 0 bases to trimming and J lost 7 bases, with 5 bases between them. CDR3 amino acids: CASSLAGNEQFF. The CDR3 DNA follows: TGCGCCAGCAGCTTGGCCGGGAATGAGCAGTTCTTC.

This chain uses TRBV18 with TRBJ1-4; D gene unclear. Between the trimmed V and J ends, which lost 1 base and 4 bases, there was a span of 1 base. Germline V gene data show CDR1 as KGHSH and CDR2 as LQKENI. The CDR3 sequence is 12 residues long. CDR3 nucleotide sequence: TGTGCCAGCTCACCACTTAATGAAAAACTGTTTTTT. It codes for CASSPLNEKLFF.

V is TRBV19 and J is TRBJ2-1, with 7 bases identical to TRBD2. The length of the CDR3 is 16 residues. V was pared by 5 bases and J by 3 bases, with 10 bases of the junction left unmatched. Germline V gives CDR1 LNHDA, CDR2 SQIVND (reference sequence). CDR3 residues: CASSFWSGKSYNEQFF. In nucleotides, the CDR3 is TGTGCCAGTAGTTTCTGGAGCGGGAAGAGCTACAATGAGCAGTTCTTC.

This clone has a single count. This chain links TRBV10-3 with TRBJ2-5, with D unclear. Germline V gene sequence: CDR1 ENHRY, CDR2 SYGVKD. The CDR3 covers 14 residues. V was shortened by 3 bases and J by 4 bases, with 12 bases between the two germline ends. The CDR3 sequence: CAISDGRVTETQYF. CDR3 coding DNA: TGTGCCATCAGTGATGGACGGGTTACAGAGACCCAGTACTTC.

The chain employs TRBV28 and TRBJ1-1; D perhaps matches TRBD1 (5 bases). Germline assignment: CDR1 MDHEN and CDR2 SYDVKM. V dropped 5 bases and J dropped 9 bases, with 13 bases sitting between them. This CDR3 has 12 amino acids. The chain's CDR3 is CASSPRQTKAFF. In DNA form, the CDR3 reads TGTGCCAGCAGTCCCCGACAGACCAAAGCTTTCTTT. Looking up the rest from reference TRBV28 and TRBJ1-1 gives the full variable domain: DVKVTQSSRYLVKRTGEKVFLECVQDMDHENMFWYRQDPGLGLRLIYFSYDVKMKEKGDIPEGYSVSREKKERFSLILESASTNQTSMYLCASSPRQTKAFFGQGTRLTVV.

The V gene is TRBV7-9, the J gene TRBJ2-1; TRBD1 aligns across 7 bases. The CDR3 has 14 amino acids. Germline trimming cut 5 bases from V and 6 bases from J; bases unmatched to any gene: 7. CDR1 is SEHNR, CDR2 FQNEAQ, per germline (reference sequence). CDR3 coding DNA: TGTGCCAGCAGCGAATCGGGACAGATCAATGAGCAGTTCTTC. Translation: CASSESGQINEQFF.

This rearrangement joins TRBV12-3 or TRBV12-4 to TRBJ2-7; D remains unclear. Trimming removed 6 bases from V and 6 bases from J, with 12 bases in between. The CDR3 consists of 12 residues. In DNA form, the CDR3 reads TGTGCCAGCAGCCCTCGCCTCGGCGAGCAGTACTTC. It yields the protein CASSPRLGEQYF.

This sequence joins TRBV19 and TRBJ2-5; 10 bases agree with TRBD2. This CDR3 has 14 amino acids. Germline assignment: CDR1 LNHDA and CDR2 SQIVND (reference sequence). The J segment lost 3 bases and the V segment lost 5 bases, leaving 3 bases of the junction unmatched. The CDR3 spells CASSSGTSEETQYF. In DNA, the CDR3 is TGTGCCAGTAGTTCCGGGACTAGCGAAGAGACCCAGTACTTC.

The gene calls are TRBV3-1 (or the pseudogene TRBV3-2) and TRBJ2-5; 7 bases map to TRBD1. This CDR3 spans 13 amino acids. V lost 8 bases to trimming and J lost 4 bases; unmatched junction nucleotides: 7. Germline-derived CDR1 and CDR2 are LGHDT and YNNKEL (reference sequence). The CDR3 loop reads CASGDRATETQYF. CDR3 bases: TGTGCCAGCGGTGACAGGGCCACAGAGACCCAGTACTTC.